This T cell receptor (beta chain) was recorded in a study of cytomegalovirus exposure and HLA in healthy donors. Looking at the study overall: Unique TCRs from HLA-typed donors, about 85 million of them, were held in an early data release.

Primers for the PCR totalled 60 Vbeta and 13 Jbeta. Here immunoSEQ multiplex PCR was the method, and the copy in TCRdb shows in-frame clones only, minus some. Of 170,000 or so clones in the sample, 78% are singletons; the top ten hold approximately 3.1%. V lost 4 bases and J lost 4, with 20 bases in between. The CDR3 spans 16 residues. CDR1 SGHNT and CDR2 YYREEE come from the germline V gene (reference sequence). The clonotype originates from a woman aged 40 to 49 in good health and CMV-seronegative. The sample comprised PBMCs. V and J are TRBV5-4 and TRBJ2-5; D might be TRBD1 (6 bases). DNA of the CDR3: TGTGCCAGCAGCCGGATCGGGACACTCAAGGGAGAGACCCAGTACTTC. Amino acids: CASSRIGTLKGETQYF.